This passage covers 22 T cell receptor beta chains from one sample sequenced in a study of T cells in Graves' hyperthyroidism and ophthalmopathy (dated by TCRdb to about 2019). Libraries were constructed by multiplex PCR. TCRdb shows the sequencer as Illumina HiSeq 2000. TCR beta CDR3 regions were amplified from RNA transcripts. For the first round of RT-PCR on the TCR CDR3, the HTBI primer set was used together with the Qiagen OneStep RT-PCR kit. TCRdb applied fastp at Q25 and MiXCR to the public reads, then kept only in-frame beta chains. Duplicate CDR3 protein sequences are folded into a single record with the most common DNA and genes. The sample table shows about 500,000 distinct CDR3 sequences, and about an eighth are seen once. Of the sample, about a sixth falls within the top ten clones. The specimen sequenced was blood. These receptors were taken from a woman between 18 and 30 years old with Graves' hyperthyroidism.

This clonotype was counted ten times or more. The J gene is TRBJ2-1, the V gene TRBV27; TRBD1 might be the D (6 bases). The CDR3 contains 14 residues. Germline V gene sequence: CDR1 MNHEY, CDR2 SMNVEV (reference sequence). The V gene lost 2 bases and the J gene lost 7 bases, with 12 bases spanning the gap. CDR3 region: CASSLGQGLNEQFF. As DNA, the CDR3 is TGTGCCAGCAGTTTAGGCCAGGGGTTGAATGAGCAGTTCTTC.

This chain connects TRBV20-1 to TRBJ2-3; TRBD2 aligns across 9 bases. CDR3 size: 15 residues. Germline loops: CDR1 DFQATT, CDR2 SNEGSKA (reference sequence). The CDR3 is CSFKLAGALGDTQYF. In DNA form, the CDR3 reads TGCAGCTTCAAACTAGCGGGCGCCTTGGGGGATACGCAGTATTTT.

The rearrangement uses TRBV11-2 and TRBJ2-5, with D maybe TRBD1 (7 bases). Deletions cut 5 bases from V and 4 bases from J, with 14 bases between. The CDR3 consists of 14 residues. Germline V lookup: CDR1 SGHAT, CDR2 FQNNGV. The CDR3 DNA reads TGTGCCAGCAGCCCCTGGAGGGGGCGAGAGACCCAGTACTTC. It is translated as CASSPWRGRETQYF.

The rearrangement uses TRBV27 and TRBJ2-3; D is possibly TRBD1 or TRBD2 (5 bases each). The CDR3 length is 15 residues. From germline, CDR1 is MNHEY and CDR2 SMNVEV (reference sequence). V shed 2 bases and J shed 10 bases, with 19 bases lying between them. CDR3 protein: CASSLHHLFRESQYF. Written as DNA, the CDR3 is TGTGCCAGCAGTTTACATCACCTCTTCAGGGAGTCGCAGTATTTT.

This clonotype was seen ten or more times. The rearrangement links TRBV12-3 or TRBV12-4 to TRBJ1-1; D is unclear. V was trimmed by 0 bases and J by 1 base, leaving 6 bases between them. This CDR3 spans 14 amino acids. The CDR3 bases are TGTGCCAGCAGTTTAGCGCAAGGGAACACTGAAGCTTTCTTT. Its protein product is CASSLAQGNTEAFF.

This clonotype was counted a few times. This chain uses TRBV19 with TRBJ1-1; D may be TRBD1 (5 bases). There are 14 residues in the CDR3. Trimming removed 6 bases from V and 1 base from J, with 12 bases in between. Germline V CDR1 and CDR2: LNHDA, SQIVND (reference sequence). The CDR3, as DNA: TGTGCCAGTAGCGCTGCTAGGGGGAACACTGAAGCTTTCTTT. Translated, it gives CASSAARGNTEAFF.

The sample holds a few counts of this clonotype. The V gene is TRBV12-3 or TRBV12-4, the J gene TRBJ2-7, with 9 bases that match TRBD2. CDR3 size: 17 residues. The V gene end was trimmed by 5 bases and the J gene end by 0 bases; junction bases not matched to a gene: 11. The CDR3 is CASSPEVAGANSYEQYF. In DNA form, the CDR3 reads TGTGCCAGCAGTCCCGAGGTAGCGGGAGCGAACTCCTACGAGCAGTACTTC.

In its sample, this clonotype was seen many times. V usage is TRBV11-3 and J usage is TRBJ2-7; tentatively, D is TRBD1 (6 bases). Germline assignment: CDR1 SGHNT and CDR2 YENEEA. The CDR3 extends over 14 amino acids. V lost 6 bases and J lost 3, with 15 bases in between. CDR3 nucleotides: TGTGCCAGCAGTGCCGGGACAAGCAACTACGAGCAGTACTTC. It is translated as CASSAGTSNYEQYF. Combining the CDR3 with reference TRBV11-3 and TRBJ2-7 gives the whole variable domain EAGVVQSPRYKIIEKKQPVAFWCNPISGHNTLYWYLQNLGQGPELLIRYENEEAVDDSQLPKDRFSAERLKGVDSTLKIQPAELGDSAVYLCASSAGTSNYEQYFGPGTRLTVT.

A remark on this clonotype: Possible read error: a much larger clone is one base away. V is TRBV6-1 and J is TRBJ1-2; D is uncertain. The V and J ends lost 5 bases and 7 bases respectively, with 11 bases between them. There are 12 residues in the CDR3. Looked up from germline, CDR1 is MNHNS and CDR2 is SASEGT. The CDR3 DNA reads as TGTGCCAGCAGTCACGGACGGTTTGGCTACACCTTC. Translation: CASSHGRFGYTF.

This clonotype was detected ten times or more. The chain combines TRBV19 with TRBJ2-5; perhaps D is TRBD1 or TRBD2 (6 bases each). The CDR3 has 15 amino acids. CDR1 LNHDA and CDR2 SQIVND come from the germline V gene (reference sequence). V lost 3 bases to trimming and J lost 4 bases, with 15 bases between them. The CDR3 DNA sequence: TGTGCCAGTAGTATTACGGGGGCTTTCGGAGAGACCCAGTACTTC. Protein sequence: CASSITGAFGETQYF. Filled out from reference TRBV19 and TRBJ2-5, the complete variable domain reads DGGITQSPKYLFRKEGQNVTLSCEQNLNHDAMYWYRQDPGQGLRLIYYSQIVNDFQKGDIAEGYSVSREKKESFPLTVTSAQKNPTAFYLCASSITGAFGETQYFGPGTRLLVL.

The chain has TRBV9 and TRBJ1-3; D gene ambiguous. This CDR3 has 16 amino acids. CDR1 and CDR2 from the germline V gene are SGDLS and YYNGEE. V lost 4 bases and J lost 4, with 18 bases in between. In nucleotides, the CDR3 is TGTGCCAGCAGCCAAGTGGGGTCATACGGAGGAAACACCATATATTTT. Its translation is CASSQVGSYGGNTIYF.

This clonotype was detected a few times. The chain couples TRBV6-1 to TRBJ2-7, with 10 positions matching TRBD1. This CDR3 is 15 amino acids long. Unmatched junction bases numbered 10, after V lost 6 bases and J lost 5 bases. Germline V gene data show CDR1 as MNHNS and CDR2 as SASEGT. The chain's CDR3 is CASRPSRDRGNEQYV. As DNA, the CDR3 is TGTGCCAGCAGACCCAGCCGGGACAGGGGCAACGAGCAGTACGTC.

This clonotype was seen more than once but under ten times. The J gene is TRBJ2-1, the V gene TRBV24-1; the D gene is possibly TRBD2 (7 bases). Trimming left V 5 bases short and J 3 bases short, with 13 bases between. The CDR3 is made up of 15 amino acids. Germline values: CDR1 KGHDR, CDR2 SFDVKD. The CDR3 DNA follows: TGTGCCACCAGTGTTGGGGGAGGGGGCTACAATGAGCAGTTCTTC. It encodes CATSVGGGGYNEQFF.

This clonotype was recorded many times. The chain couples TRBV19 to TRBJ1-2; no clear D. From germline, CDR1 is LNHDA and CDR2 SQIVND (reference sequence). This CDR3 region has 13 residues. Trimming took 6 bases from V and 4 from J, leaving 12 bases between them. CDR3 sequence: CASRLPGTYGYTF. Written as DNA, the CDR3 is TGTGCCAGTAGGCTACCGGGTACCTATGGCTACACCTTC.

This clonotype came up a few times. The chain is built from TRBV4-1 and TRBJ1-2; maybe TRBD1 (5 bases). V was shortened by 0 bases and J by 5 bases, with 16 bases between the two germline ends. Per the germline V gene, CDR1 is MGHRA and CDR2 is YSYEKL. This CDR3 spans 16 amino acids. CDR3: CASSQDIAGRGYGYTF. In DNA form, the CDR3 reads TGCGCCAGCAGCCAAGATATTGCGGGACGAGGGTATGGCTACACCTTC.

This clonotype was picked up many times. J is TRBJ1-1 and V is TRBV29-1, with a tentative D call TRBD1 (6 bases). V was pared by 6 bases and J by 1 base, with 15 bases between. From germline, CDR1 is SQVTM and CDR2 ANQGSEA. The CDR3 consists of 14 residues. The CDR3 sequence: CSVGGAGANTEAFF. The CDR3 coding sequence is TGCAGCGTGGGGGGGGCAGGGGCGAACACTGAAGCTTTCTTT.

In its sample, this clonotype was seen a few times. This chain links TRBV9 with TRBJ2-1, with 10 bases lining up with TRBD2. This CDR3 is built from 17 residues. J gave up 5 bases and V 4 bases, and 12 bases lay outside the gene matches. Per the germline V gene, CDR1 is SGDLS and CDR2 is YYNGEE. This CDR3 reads CASSPRSSLAGDNEQFF. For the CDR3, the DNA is TGTGCCAGCAGCCCCCGGTCCTCTCTAGCGGGAGACAATGAGCAGTTCTTC.

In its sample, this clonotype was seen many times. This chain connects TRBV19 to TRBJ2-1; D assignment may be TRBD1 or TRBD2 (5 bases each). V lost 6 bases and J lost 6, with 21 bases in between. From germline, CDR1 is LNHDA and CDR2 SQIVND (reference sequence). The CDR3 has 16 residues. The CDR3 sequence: CASRPTGRGAGNEQFF. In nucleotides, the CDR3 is TGTGCCAGTAGGCCGACGGGAAGAGGGGCGGGCAATGAGCAGTTCTTC.

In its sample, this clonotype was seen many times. In DNA, the CDR3 is TGTGCCAGCAGCTTAGGGGGACAAGGGGAGCTGTTTTTT. Translating it yields CASSLGGQGELFF. The chain links TRBV7-3 to TRBJ2-2; tentative D call: TRBD1 (6 bases). V was pared by 2 bases and J by 8 bases, with 9 bases between. The germline CDR1 and CDR2 sequences are SGHTA and FQGTGA. The CDR3 sequence is 13 residues long.

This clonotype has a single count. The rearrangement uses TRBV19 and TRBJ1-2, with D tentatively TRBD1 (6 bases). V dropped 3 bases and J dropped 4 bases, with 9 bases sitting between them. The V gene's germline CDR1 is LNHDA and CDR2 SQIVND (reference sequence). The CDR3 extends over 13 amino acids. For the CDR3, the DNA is TGTGCCAGTAGTATCCAGGGGACCTATGGCTACACCTTC. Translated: CASSIQGTYGYTF.

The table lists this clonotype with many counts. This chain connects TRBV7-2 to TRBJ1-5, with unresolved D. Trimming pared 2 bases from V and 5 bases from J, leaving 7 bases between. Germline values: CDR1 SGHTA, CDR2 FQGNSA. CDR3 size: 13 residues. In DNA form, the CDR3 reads TGTGCCAGCAGCTTAAGGTTTTATCAGCCCCAGCATTTT. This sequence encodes CASSLRFYQPQHF. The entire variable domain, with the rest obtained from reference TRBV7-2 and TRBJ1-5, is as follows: GAGVSQSPSNKVTEKGKDVELRCDPISGHTALYWYRQSLGQGLEFLIYFQGNSAPDKSGLPSDRFSAERTGGSVSTLTIQRTQQEDSAVYLCASSLRFYQPQHFGDGTRLSIL.

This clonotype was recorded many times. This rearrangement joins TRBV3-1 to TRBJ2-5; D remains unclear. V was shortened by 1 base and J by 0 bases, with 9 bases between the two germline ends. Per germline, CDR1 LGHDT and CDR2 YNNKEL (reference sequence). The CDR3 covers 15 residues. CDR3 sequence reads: CASSQGRGDQETQYF. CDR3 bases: TGTGCCAGCAGCCAAGGGCGCGGAGACCAAGAGACCCAGTACTTC.